This T cell receptor beta chain was recovered during a study of neoadjuvant anti-PD-1 for oral cavity cancer. Study-wide background: Before surgery, most patients got three to four biweekly 3 mg/kg nivolumab doses. Around day 43, patients without progression received a fourth nivolumab dose before surgery.

Findings and limits, study-wide: Post-nivolumab, blood T cell clonality was significantly elevated in non-responders.

Trimming took 4 bases from V and 6 from J; bases not matched to a gene: 1. This CDR3 spans 13 amino acids. Germline V lookup: CDR1 SGHDN, CDR2 FVKESK. Using immunoSEQ multiplex PCR, the repertoire was profiled, and TCRdb retains in-frame clones only, with some absent. The sample yields roughly 14,000 clones, nearly 75% seen once. Regarding this clone: Its antigen is as yet unknown.

The sample's time point: after neoadjuvant nivolumab, at surgical resection. The V call is TRBV14, the J call TRBJ2-2; TRBD1 agrees at 8 bases. The sample in question was PBMCs, obtained after nivolumab (anti-PD-1) treatment. This clonotype was sampled from a person aged 35-79 years with oral cavity squamous cell carcinoma. The CDR3 loop reads CASSRQGSGELFF. DNA of the CDR3: TGTGCCAGCAGCCGACAGGGGTCCGGGGAGCTGTTTTTT.